Following are 5 T cell receptor beta chains from one sample sequenced in a study of Ad26.COV2.S vaccination and SARS-CoV-2 variants. Generated by immunoSEQ multiplex PCR, the TCRdb table keeps only in-frame clones and is missing some. The profile shows fewer than 500,000 clones, more than 80% of them singletons. Treatment noted: roughly 18 received Ad26.COV2.S at low or high dose, single or two shots; several received placebo; per-sample allocation not given. Sample collection was performed on day 63 after the first vaccine or placebo injection. Material: peripheral blood, obtained in a trial of Ad26.COV2.S vaccine versus placebo. These receptors originate from a person aged 18-60 years who received the Ad26.COV2.S COVID-19 vaccine or a placebo.

The gene calls are TRBV18 and TRBJ2-1; 11 positions agree with TRBD2. CDR1 is KGHSH and CDR2 is LQKENI in the germline V gene. The CDR3 sequence is 19 residues long. Unmatched junction bases numbered 11, after V lost 4 bases and J lost 0 bases. CDR3 sequence (DNA): TGTGCCAGCTCACTCCCGGGACTAGCGGTCCCCAGCTCCTACAATGAGCAGTTCTTC. Translated: CASSLPGLAVPSSYNEQFF.

The chain is built from TRBV18 and TRBJ2-5; 10 bases are a match to TRBD2. Trimming cost V 2 bases and J 4 bases; bases outside gene matches: 4. Germline V gives CDR1 KGHSH, CDR2 LQKENI. This CDR3 is built from 15 residues. The CDR3 reads CASSPKLAGAETQYF. The CDR3, as DNA: TGTGCCAGCTCACCAAAGCTAGCGGGGGCAGAGACCCAGTACTTC.

V is TRBV2 and J is TRBJ2-1, with a tentative D call TRBD2 (6 bases). The CDR3 contains 12 residues. Trimming removed 8 bases at V and 5 bases at J, with 10 bases between. The germline CDR1 and CDR2 sequences are SNHLY and FYNNEI. As DNA, the CDR3 is TGTGCCAGCTGGGAGGCGGACAATGAGCAGTTCTTC. This codes for CASWEADNEQFF.

This sequence joins TRBV4-2 and TRBJ2-5; 11 bases are shared with TRBD2. This CDR3 region has 17 residues. Germline V gives CDR1 LGHNA, CDR2 YNFKEQ. With V trimmed by 5 bases and J by 1 base, 9 bases remained unmatched. CDR3 DNA sequence: TGTGCCAGCAGCTCTTTGACTAGCGGGGATTTCCAAGAGACCCAGTACTTC. Residues: CASSSLTSGDFQETQYF.

The chain links TRBV29-1 to TRBJ1-4; D is unclear. The CDR3 is 13 residues long. CDR1 SQVTM and CDR2 ANQGSEA come from the germline V gene. V lost 7 bases and J lost 4, with 13 bases in between. In DNA, the CDR3 is TGCAGCGGGAGAGACGGCTATAATGAAAAACTGTTTTTT. This sequence encodes CSGRDGYNEKLFF.